This T cell receptor beta chain is from a study of blood T cell repertoires in COVID-19. V dropped 4 bases and J dropped 2; count of bases not matched to a gene: 16. Germline loops: CDR1 SGDLS, CDR2 YYNGEE. The CDR3 length is 18 residues. How the authors handled the data: Amplification from reference gene primers served as the basis for estimated nucleated cell counts. The table came from immunoSEQ multiplex PCR; TCRdb's copy has only in-frame clones and leaves some out. That table is the source of V, J and clone size, and D and trimming were worked out from the DNA. The table shows 110,000 to 150,000 clones, with about 85% occurring only once.

Sequencing used peripheral blood. The source is a human donor in a cohort sampled during active COVID-19. This chain joins TRBV9 and TRBJ2-7, with TRBD2 identical over 9 bases. CDR3 protein: CASSSNPSSGIEAYEQYF. The CDR3 region has the DNA TGTGCCAGCAGCTCCAACCCCTCTAGCGGGATAGAGGCCTACGAGCAGTACTTC.